This T cell receptor beta chain was identified during a study of control samples from healthy donors and cancer patients. The CDR3 extends over 19 amino acids. CDR1 and CDR2 (germline): GTSNPN, SVGIG (reference sequence). V was trimmed by 2 bases and J by 0 bases, leaving 20 bases between them. Sequencing used immunoSEQ multiplex PCR; TCRdb keeps in-frame clones, though not all of them. The sample includes fewer than 200,000 clones, 90% to 95% of them seen just once. Sequencing was done on a sample of blood. This clonotype was obtained from a man in his late teens or twenties in good health. This chain connects TRBV30 to TRBJ2-6, with D unclear. CDR3 coding DNA: TGTGCCTGGAGTTCCCGGGTGAAGCAGAGTAGCTCTGGGGCCAACGTCCTGACTTTC. Residues: CAWSSRVKQSSSGANVLTF.